This T cell receptor (beta chain) emerged from a study of T cell changes during pregnancy in multiple sclerosis. Germline V lookup: CDR1 SSHAT, CDR2 FNYEAQ (reference sequence). This CDR3 is 13 amino acids long. Worth noting for this clone: At one boundary the junction diverges from the germline segment, which might be a read error.

Only in-frame clones appear in the TCRdb table, and some are missing; sequencing was by immunoSEQ multiplex PCR. This table has 70,000 to 80,000 clones, about 94% appearing once. The gene calls are TRBV7-7 and TRBJ2-1; maybe TRBD2 (5 bases). The sample here was peripheral blood, taken in the third trimester of pregnancy. This receptor was taken from a female donor with multiple sclerosis, enrolled in a pregnancy study. CDR3 residues: CASSLDSRGEQFF. The DNA of the CDR3 is TGTGCTAGCAGCTTGGATAGTCGGGGTGAGCAGTTCTTC.